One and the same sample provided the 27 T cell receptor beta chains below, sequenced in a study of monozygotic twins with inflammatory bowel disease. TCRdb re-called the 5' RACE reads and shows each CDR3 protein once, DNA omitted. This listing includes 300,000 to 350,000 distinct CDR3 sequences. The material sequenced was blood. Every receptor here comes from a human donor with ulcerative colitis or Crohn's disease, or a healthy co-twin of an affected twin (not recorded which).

The CDR3 here is CAGSLGATGSTDTQYF. The chain carries TRBV5-1 and TRBJ2-3. The CDR3 extends over 16 amino acids. The germline CDR1 and CDR2 sequences are SGHRS and YFSETQ.

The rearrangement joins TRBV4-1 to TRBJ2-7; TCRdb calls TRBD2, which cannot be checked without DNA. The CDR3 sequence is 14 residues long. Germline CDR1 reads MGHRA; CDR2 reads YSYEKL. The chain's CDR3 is CASSQEGTSYEQYF.

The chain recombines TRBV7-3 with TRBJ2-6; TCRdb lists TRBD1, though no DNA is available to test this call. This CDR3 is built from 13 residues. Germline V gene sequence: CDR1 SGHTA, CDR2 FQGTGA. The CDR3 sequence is CASSRGATNVLTF.

The CDR3: CASSSGTTQFF. This rearrangement joins TRBV7-9 to TRBJ2-1; with no DNA, the TCRdb D assignment of TRBD1 cannot be verified. Germline lookup yields CDR1 SEHNR and CDR2 FQNEAQ (reference sequence). This CDR3 contains 11 residues.

CDR3 region: CASSFQFQETQYF. This chain links TRBV27 with TRBJ2-5. Germline V gives CDR1 MNHEY, CDR2 SMNVEV (reference sequence). The CDR3 is 13 amino acids.

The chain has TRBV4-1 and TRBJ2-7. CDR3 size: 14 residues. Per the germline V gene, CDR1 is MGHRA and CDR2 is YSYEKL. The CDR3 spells CASSQSKVSYEQYF.

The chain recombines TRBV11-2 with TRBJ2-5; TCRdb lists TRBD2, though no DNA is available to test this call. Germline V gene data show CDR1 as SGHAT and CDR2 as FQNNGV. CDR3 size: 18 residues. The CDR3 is CASSSWTSGKGGQETQYF.

CDR3 residues: CRASVGSLNEQFF. The chain joins TRBV20-1 to TRBJ2-1. The CDR3 is made up of 13 amino acids. Germline CDR1 reads DFQATT; CDR2 reads SNEGSKA (reference sequence).

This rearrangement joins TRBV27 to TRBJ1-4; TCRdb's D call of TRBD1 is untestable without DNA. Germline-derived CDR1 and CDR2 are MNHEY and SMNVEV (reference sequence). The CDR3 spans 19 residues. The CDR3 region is CASSRGGQGNIATNEKLFF.

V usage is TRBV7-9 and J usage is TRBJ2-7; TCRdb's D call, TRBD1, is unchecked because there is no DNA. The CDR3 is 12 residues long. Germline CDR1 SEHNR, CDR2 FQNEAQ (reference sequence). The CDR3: CASSSTEYEQYF.

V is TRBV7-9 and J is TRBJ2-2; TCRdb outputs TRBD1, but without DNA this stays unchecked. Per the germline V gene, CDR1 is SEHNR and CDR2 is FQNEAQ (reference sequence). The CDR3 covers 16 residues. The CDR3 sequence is CASTNTGGSNTGELFF. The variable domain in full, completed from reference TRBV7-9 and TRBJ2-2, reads DTGVSQNPRHKITKRGQNVTFRCDPISEHNRLYWYRQTLGQGPEFLTYFQNEAQLEKSRLLSDRFSAERPKGSFSTLEIQRTEQGDSAMYLCASTNTGGSNTGELFFGEGSRLTVL.

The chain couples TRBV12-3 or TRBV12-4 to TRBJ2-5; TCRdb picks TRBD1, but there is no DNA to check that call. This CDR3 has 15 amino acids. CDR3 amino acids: CASRSGTGGAQTQYF.

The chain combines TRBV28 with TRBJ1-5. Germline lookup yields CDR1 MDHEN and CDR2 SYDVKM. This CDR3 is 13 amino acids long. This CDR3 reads CASREGSQQPQHF.

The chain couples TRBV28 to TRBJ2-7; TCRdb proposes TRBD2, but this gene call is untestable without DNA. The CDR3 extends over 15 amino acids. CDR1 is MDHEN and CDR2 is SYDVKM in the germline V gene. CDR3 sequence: CASSFLRGGAYEQYF.

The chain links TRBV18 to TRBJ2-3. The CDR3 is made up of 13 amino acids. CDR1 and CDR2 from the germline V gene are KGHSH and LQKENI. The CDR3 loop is CASSPDPERTQYF.

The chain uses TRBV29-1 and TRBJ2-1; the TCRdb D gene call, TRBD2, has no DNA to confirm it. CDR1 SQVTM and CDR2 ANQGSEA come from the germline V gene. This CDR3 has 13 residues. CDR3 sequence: CSVVVQGGNEQFF.

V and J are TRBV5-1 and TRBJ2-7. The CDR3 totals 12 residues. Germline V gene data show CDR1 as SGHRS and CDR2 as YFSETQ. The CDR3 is CASSLDRVEQYF.

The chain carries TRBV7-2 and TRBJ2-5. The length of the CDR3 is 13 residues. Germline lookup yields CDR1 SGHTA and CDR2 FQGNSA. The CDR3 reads CASSLARRETQYF. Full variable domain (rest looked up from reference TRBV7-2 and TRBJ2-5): GAGVSQSPSNKVTEKGKDVELRCDPISGHTALYWYRQSLGQGLEFLIYFQGNSAPDKSGLPSDRFSAERTGGSVSTLTIQRTQQEDSAVYLCASSLARRETQYFGPGTRLLVL.

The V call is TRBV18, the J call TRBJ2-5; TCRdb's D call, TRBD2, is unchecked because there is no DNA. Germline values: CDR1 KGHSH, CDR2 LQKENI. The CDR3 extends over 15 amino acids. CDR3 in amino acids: CASSPPSAGIETQYF.

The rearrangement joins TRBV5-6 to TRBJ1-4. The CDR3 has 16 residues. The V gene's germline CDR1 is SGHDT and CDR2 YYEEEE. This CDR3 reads CASSLVRDSQGEKLFF. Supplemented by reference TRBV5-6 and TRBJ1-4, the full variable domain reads DAGVTQSPTHLIKTRGQQVTLRCSPKSGHDTVSWYQQALGQGPQFIFQYYEEEERQRGNFPDRFSGHQFPNYSSELNVNALLLGDSALYLCASSLVRDSQGEKLFFGSGTQLSVL.

CDR3: CASSQDPTFSYEQYF. V usage is TRBV4-1 and J usage is TRBJ2-7. This CDR3 comprises 15 residues. CDR1 MGHRA and CDR2 YSYEKL come from the germline V gene.

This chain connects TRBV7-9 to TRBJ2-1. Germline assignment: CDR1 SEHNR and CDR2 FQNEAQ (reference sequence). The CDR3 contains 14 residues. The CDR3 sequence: CASMGSSSYNEQFF.

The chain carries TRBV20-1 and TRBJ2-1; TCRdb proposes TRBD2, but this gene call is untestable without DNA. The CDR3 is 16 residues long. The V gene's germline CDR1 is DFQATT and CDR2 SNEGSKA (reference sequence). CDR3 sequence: CSAAAGLQSSYNEQFF.

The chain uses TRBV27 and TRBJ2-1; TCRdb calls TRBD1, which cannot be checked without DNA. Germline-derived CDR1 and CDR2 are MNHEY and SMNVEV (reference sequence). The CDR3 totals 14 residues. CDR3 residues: CASSTMDSPNEQFF.

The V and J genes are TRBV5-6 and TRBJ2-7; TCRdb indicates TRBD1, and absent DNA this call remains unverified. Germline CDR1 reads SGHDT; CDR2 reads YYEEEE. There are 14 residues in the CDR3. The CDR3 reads CASSPFKGSYEQYF.

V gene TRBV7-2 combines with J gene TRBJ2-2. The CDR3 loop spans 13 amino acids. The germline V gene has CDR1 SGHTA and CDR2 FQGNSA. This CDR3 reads CASSQFYTGELFF.

The CDR3 here is CASSLSGTGLAGELFF. This chain links TRBV5-1 with TRBJ2-2; TCRdb names TRBD1, which stays unverified in the absence of DNA. This CDR3 has 16 residues. Germline CDR1 is SGHRS and CDR2 is YFSETQ.